The sequence of this TCR beta chain was determined in a study of blood T cell repertoires in COVID-19. Overall study: Specimens from acute and convalescent COVID-19 originated in the United States, Italy and Spain. The analysed material was cDNA or gDNA that came from T cells, B-cell-depleted T cells, or PBMCs.

Participants were aged about 18 to 100 years from about two dozen US areas. Cohorts were assigned according to the clinical history that participants reported. TCRdb's copy holds only in-frame clones and misses some; the assay was immunoSEQ multiplex PCR. The sample holds roughly 260,000 clones, around 82% seen once. The sequenced sample consisted of PBMCs or T cells enriched from blood (not recorded which). The clonotype comes from a woman between 35 and 50 years old who had been exposed to COVID-19.

The CDR3 DNA sequence: TGTGCCAGCAGCCCCGGGACAGGGTTTAACGAGCAGTACTTC. Its protein is CASSPGTGFNEQYF. This sequence joins TRBV7-2 and TRBJ2-7, with 9 bases fitting TRBD1. The CDR3 is 14 residues long. V dropped 5 bases and J dropped 5; count of bases not matched to a gene: 7. Per germline, CDR1 SGHTA and CDR2 FQGNSA. The full variable domain, rest sourced from reference TRBV7-2 and TRBJ2-7, is GAGVSQSPSNKVTEKGKDVELRCDPISGHTALYWYRQSLGQGLEFLIYFQGNSAPDKSGLPSDRFSAERTGGSVSTLTIQRTQQEDSAVYLCASSPGTGFNEQYFGPGTRLTVT.